A selection of T cell receptor beta chains follows, all from one sample in a study of T cell changes during pregnancy in multiple sclerosis. The table came from immunoSEQ multiplex PCR; TCRdb's copy has only in-frame clones and leaves some out. The sample lists tens of thousands of clones, about nine tenths seen once, with approximately 0.27% in the top ten. The input for sequencing was CD4+ T cells from peripheral blood mononuclear cells, taken in the second trimester of pregnancy. These receptors all stem from a female donor with multiple sclerosis, enrolled in a pregnancy study. CDR3s include the opening cysteine and the closing phenylalanine or tryptophan. D genes are given only for firm matches. Size is stated for part of the rows, as once, few or many counts, or as a class when the clone is expanded.

CDR3 DNA	CDR3 protein	D gene	J gene	clone size	V gene
TGCGCCAGCAGCTTCAGGGCAGATACGCAGTATTTT	CASSFRADTQYF	.	TRBJ2-3	once	TRBV5-1
TGTGCCAGTAGTCCCCGCTTCAGGTACAGGGGGGAGAACACTGAAGCTTTCTTT	CASSPRFRYRGENTEAFF	TRBD1	TRBJ1-1	.	TRBV19
TGTGCCAGCAGCCCTACGACAGGGTCTGGGGCCAACGTCCTGACTTTC	CASSPTTGSGANVLTF	TRBD1	TRBJ2-6	.	TRBV9
TGTGCCAGCAGTGTTAGCGGGGGATCCCAGGGTGAGCAGTTCTTC	CASSVSGGSQGEQFF	TRBD2	TRBJ2-1	once	TRBV6-4
TGTGCCAGCAGCTTAGGTCGTGACGAGCAGTACTTC	CASSLGRDEQYF	.	TRBJ2-7	.	TRBV11-2
TGTGCCAGCTCACCCGGTACTACCTTTTCGAACACTGAAGCTTTCTTT	CASSPGTTFSNTEAFF	.	TRBJ1-1	.	TRBV18
TGCGCCAGCAGCTTGCAGGGTAGGACCTACGAGCAGTACTTC	CASSLQGRTYEQYF	.	TRBJ2-7	.	TRBV5-1
TGTGCCAGCTCTCATCGGCGGGGGACGAACTCCTACGAGCAGTACTTC	CASSHRRGTNSYEQYF	TRBD2	TRBJ2-7	.	TRBV18
TGTGCCAGCAGCTTAGCGTTACCATCAAGGACAGTCTCCTACGAGCAGTACTTC	CASSLALPSRTVSYEQYF	.	TRBJ2-7	.	TRBV7-8
TGTGCCACCAGCAGAAACCGGGACAGAGGCCAAGAGACCCAGTACTTC	CATSRNRDRGQETQYF	TRBD1	TRBJ2-5	.	TRBV15
TGTGCCAGCTCGCCCAGGACAGGGCTCTCCTACGAGCAGTACTTC	CASSPRTGLSYEQYF	TRBD1	TRBJ2-7	.	TRBV18
TGTGCCAGCAGTCTCTTGGGGCACCCGAGGCAGTACTTC	CASSLLGHPRQYF	.	TRBJ2-7	.	TRBV11-2
TGCGCCAGCAGCTTGGGTTTAGCACCCGGGGGCGAGCAGTACTTC	CASSLGLAPGGEQYF	.	TRBJ2-7	.	TRBV5-1
TGTGCCAGCAGCGACAGGGTGCATTTTAGCCCTTCACCCCTCCACTTT	CASSDRVHFSPSPLHF	TRBD1	TRBJ1-6	.	TRBV7-2
TGTGCCAGCAGCCAAGTATCGACAGATTACACTGAAGCTTTCTTT	CASSQVSTDYTEAFF	.	TRBJ1-1	.	TRBV4-2
TGTGCCAGCAGCTTGAGGGCGGGGGTCGGCAATGAGCAGTTCTTC	CASSLRAGVGNEQFF	TRBD2	TRBJ2-1	.	TRBV5-6
TGTGCCAGCAGCTGGACTCCGAGCTCCTACAATGAGCAGTTCTTC	CASSWTPSSYNEQFF	.	TRBJ2-1	.	TRBV7-3
TGTGCCAGCACCTTTACCCGGGATTCACCCCTCCACTTT	CASTFTRDSPLHF	.	TRBJ1-6	.	TRBV2
TGTGCCAGTAGTAACCGACAGACACAAGAGACCCAGTACTTC	CASSNRQTQETQYF	.	TRBJ2-5	.	TRBV19
TGCAGCGTTGGAAGCGGGTTTGGCTCAGATACGCAGTATTTT	CSVGSGFGSDTQYF	.	TRBJ2-3	.	TRBV29-1
TGTGCCAGCTCCGGGACAGGGTCCACTGAAGCTTTCTTT	CASSGTGSTEAFF	TRBD1	TRBJ1-1	.	TRBV25-1
TGTGCCAGCAGGGACAGCTCCTATAATTCACCCCTCCACTTT	CASRDSSYNSPLHF	.	TRBJ1-6	.	TRBV27
TGTGCCAGCAGCTTAGCGACAGGCCCAAGGACCCAGTACTTC	CASSLATGPRTQYF	.	TRBJ2-5	.	TRBV7-8
TGTGCCAGCAGTTTAAGAGGCTTTAAGGCAGGGGCCGATTTCTACAATGAGCAGTTCTTC	CASSLRGFKAGADFYNEQFF	.	TRBJ2-1	.	TRBV27
TGTGCCAGCAGCGTAGAGAGCTTCTCTGGAAACACCATATATTTT	CASSVESFSGNTIYF	.	TRBJ1-3	.	TRBV9
TGTGCCAGTAGACCAACAGGGTGGCTTAATGAAAAACTGTTTTTT	CASRPTGWLNEKLFF	.	TRBJ1-4	.	TRBV19
TGTGCCAGCTCACAGAATTTACCGACAGGGGCGTTCTCCTACGAGCAGTACTTC	CASSQNLPTGAFSYEQYF	TRBD1	TRBJ2-7	.	TRBV18
TGTGCCAGCAGTACAAACGACAGGCCCTACGAGCAGTACTTC	CASSTNDRPYEQYF	.	TRBJ2-7	few	TRBV6-6
TGTGCCAGCAGTCCTTGGGGAGTCGGGGTCCACGAGCAGTACTTC	CASSPWGVGVHEQYF	.	TRBJ2-7	.	TRBV2
TGTGCCAGCAGCCCCAGGACTAGCGGGGGCCCCCTAACCCAGTACTTC	CASSPRTSGGPLTQYF	TRBD2	TRBJ2-5	once	TRBV11-3
TGTGCCAGCAGCCAAGAGGTTGGCAGGAATAATTCACCCCTCCACTTT	CASSQEVGRNNSPLHF	.	TRBJ1-6	few	TRBV14
TGTGCCTGGAGGATAAAGGGCGGGGGGGCAGGGAATGAGCAGTTCTTC	CAWRIKGGGAGNEQFF	TRBD2	TRBJ2-1	.	TRBV30
TGTGCCAGCAGGCTGGGACAGGGGAGCACAGATACGCAGTATTTT	CASRLGQGSTDTQYF	TRBD1	TRBJ2-3	.	TRBV2
TGTGCCAGCAAGAGACAGGGGGCACAAGAGACCCAGTACTTC	CASKRQGAQETQYF	TRBD1	TRBJ2-5	.	TRBV6-6
TGTGCCAGCAGTTACCCAAACGTGGGGGCCACTGAAGCTTTCTTT	CASSYPNVGATEAFF	.	TRBJ1-1	.	TRBV6-6
TGTGCCAGCTCCTCCTCGGGGGGGACTGAAGCTTTCTTT	CASSSSGGTEAFF	.	TRBJ1-1	.	TRBV18
TGTGCCAGTAGTACACTCGGTAACAGGGGGACGATCTATGGCTACACCTTC	CASSTLGNRGTIYGYTF	TRBD1	TRBJ1-2	.	TRBV19
TGCGCCAGCAGCCGCATTGGATTCGGGGTTGTCACTGAAGCTTTCTTT	CASSRIGFGVVTEAFF	.	TRBJ1-1	few	TRBV4-1
TGTGCCAGCAGTTCCAACGCAGGGGGAGCGAGTCAGCCCCAGCATTTT	CASSSNAGGASQPQHF	TRBD1	TRBJ1-5	.	TRBV27
TGTGCCAGCTCACCTTCGACAGGGTTGAACACTGAAGCTTTCTTT	CASSPSTGLNTEAFF	TRBD1	TRBJ1-1	once	TRBV18
TGCGCCAGCAGCCCGGGGATGGGAAACACCATATATTTT	CASSPGMGNTIYF	.	TRBJ1-3	few	TRBV5-1
TGCGCCAGCAGCGGACAGACAGGGGACGAGCAGTACTTC	CASSGQTGDEQYF	TRBD1	TRBJ2-7	.	TRBV5-1
TGTGCCAGCAGCGACAGTCCATTTACAGGGCGAGAGACCCAGTACTTC	CASSDSPFTGRETQYF	.	TRBJ2-5	.	TRBV7-2
TGTGCCAGCAGTAGGACAGGGGGAACTCGGGAAAAACTGTTTTTT	CASSRTGGTREKLFF	TRBD1	TRBJ1-4	.	TRBV6-6
TGCGCCAGCAGCTGGGGGGGAACCGGGGAGCTGTTTTTT	CASSWGGTGELFF	TRBD2	TRBJ2-2	once	TRBV5-1
TGTGCCAGCGTTAACAGGGGACGGGCTAATGAAAAACTGTTTTTT	CASVNRGRANEKLFF	TRBD1	TRBJ1-4	.	TRBV19
TGTGCCACCAGCAGTTACGCCGGGACAGGCACCGGGGAGCTGTTTTTT	CATSSYAGTGTGELFF	TRBD1	TRBJ2-2	.	TRBV15
TGTGCCAGCAGCCAGACTAGCGGGGGTTCCAGAACCGGGGAGCTGTTTTTT	CASSQTSGGSRTGELFF	TRBD2	TRBJ2-2	.	TRBV9
TGTGCCAGCCAACCGGTTTCGGGAGATACCTACGAGCAGTACTTC	CASQPVSGDTYEQYF	.	TRBJ2-7	once	TRBV2
TGTGCCATCAGTGAGTATTATGGGACAGGGATTCAGCCCCAGCATTTT	CAISEYYGTGIQPQHF	TRBD1	TRBJ1-5	.	TRBV10-3
TGTGCCAGCAGTCTGACTAGCGGGAGAGAGAATGAGCAGTTCTTC	CASSLTSGRENEQFF	TRBD2	TRBJ2-1	.	TRBV7-8
TGCGCCAGCAGCCCTGACTGGAAGGAAAAACTGTTTTTT	CASSPDWKEKLFF	.	TRBJ1-4	.	TRBV5-1
TGTGCCAGCAGTGAGTCTCAGATGTCCTACAATGAGCAGTTCTTC	CASSESQMSYNEQFF	.	TRBJ2-1	.	TRBV25-1
TGTGCCAGCAGTTTGCTAGCGGGGGACACAGATACGCAGTATTTT	CASSLLAGDTDTQYF	TRBD2	TRBJ2-3	.	TRBV28